Many counts were recorded for the clone carrying this TCR beta chain. Those with hyperthyroidism were 18 to 65 years old, newly diagnosed, and ill for under 2 months. The sample originates from a study of T cells in Graves' hyperthyroidism and ophthalmopathy. Germline V CDR1 and CDR2: DFQATT, SNEGSKA (reference sequence). The CDR3 runs 16 residues. V lost 2 bases and J lost 5; bases outside the gene matches: 9. Amplified regions were TCR beta CDR3 sequences from RNA transcripts. The HTBI primer set served for first-round RT-PCR of the TCR CDR3. TCRdb reanalysed the multiplex PCR reads using MiXCR and keeps one entry per CDR3 protein. The table includes 280,000 or so distinct CDR3 sequences, 20% to 25% detected once.

The V and J genes are TRBV20-1 and TRBJ2-2; TRBD1 matches at 9 bases. The sequence was collected from a middle-aged man with Graves' hyperthyroidism that later progressed to Graves' ophthalmopathy. The sample taken for sequencing was blood. The CDR3 region is CSARSPGQGVTGELFF. The CDR3 bases are TGCAGTGCTAGATCCCCGGGACAGGGTGTGACCGGGGAGCTGTTTTTT.